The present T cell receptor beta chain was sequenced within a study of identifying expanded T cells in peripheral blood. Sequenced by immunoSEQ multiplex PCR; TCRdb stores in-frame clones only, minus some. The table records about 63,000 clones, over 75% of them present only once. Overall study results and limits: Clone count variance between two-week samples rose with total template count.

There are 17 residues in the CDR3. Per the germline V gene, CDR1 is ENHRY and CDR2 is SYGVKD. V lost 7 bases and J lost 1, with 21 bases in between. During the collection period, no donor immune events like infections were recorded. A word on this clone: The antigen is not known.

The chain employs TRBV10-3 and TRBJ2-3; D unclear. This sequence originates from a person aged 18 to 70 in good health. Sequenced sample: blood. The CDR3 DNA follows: TGTGCCATCAAGACTGACCGGATCCGGGTGGGCACAGATACGCAGTATTTT. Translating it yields CAIKTDRIRVGTDTQYF.